What follows are 22 T cell receptor beta chains derived from one specimen sequenced in a study of response to subunit inactivated influenza vaccine. TCRdb reprocessed the RT-PCR reads with MiXCR, giving one entry per CDR3 protein. This sample has around 650,000 distinct CDR3 sequences, with around 16% found just once. Sequences were derived from PBMCs from blood, sampled approximately 12 days after vaccination. These receptors all stem from a man over 45 who received an inactivated influenza vaccine.

This clonotype occurred many times. The chain joins TRBV20-1 to TRBJ2-1, with 8 bases matching TRBD2. Germline CDR1 is DFQATT and CDR2 is SNEGSKA (reference sequence). There are 15 residues in the CDR3. J was trimmed by 6 bases and V by 4 bases; bases with no gene match: 11. The CDR3 DNA sequence: TGCAGTGCTACTAATCTAGCGGGTGGATTCAATGAGCAGTTCTTC. Translated, it gives CSATNLAGGFNEQFF.

This clonotype has more than one count but fewer than ten. The V call is TRBV5-1, the J call TRBJ2-3; 8 positions agree with TRBD2. CDR3 size: 14 residues. CDR1 is SGHRS, CDR2 YFSETQ, per germline. Unmatched junction bases numbered 4, after V lost 4 bases and J lost 3 bases. The CDR3 spells CASSDTSGTDTQYF. The CDR3 DNA reads as TGCGCCAGCAGCGATACTAGCGGAACAGATACGCAGTATTTT.

The chain carries TRBV7-9 and TRBJ2-1; 11 bases are a match to TRBD2. V lost 5 bases and J lost 6; bases outside the gene matches: 9. This CDR3 spans 16 amino acids. Germline V gene sequence: CDR1 SEHNR, CDR2 FQNEAQ (reference sequence). In DNA, the CDR3 is TGTGCCAGCAGCCAAAGGGTAGCGGGGGGGCCCAATGAGCAGTTCTTC. It translates to CASSQRVAGGPNEQFF.

This chain links TRBV4-3 with TRBJ2-2; TRBD2 agrees at 7 bases. Germline V gene sequence: CDR1 LGHNA, CDR2 YSLEER. The CDR3 sequence is 16 residues long. Losses at the gene ends were 2 bases for V and 2 bases for J; bases not matched to a gene: 5. The CDR3 loop reads CASSQQTSSNTGELFF. The CDR3 coding sequence is TGCGCCAGCAGCCAACAGACTAGCAGCAACACCGGGGAGCTGTTTTTT.

This clonotype was found many times. The chain joins TRBV7-8 to TRBJ1-4; no definite D call. The V end was cut by 5 bases, the J end by 3 bases, with 10 bases between. Germline values: CDR1 SGHVS, CDR2 FQNEAQ. The CDR3 covers 14 residues. The CDR3, as DNA: TGTGCCAGCAGCCCTCGGGGTGCTAATGAAAAACTGTTTTTT. This codes for CASSPRGANEKLFF. The full variable domain, in which reference TRBV7-8 and TRBJ1-4 provide the parts outside the CDR3, is GAGVSQSPRYKVAKRGQDVALRCDPISGHVSLFWYQQALGQGPEFLTYFQNEAQLDKSGLPSDRFFAERPEGSVSTLKIQRTQQEDSAVYLCASSPRGANEKLFFGSGTQLSVL.

The V call is TRBV20-1, the J call TRBJ2-3; TRBD1 or TRBD2 may be the D gene (6 bases each). The CDR3 spans 15 residues. The germline V gene has CDR1 DFQATT and CDR2 SNEGSKA (reference sequence). Trimming pared 3 bases from V and 1 base from J, leaving 14 bases between. In DNA form, the CDR3 reads TGCAGTGCTAGTATCGGGGGCGATGGCACAGATACGCAGTATTTT. Encoded protein: CSASIGGDGTDTQYF.

The sample holds a few counts of this clonotype. The chain recombines TRBV3-1 with TRBJ2-7; D is ambiguous. The germline V gene has CDR1 LGHDT and CDR2 YNNKEL (reference sequence). V was trimmed by 5 bases and J by 5 bases, leaving 7 bases between them. This CDR3 spans 11 amino acids. The CDR3 DNA is TGTGCCAGCAGCACCCGACACGAGCAGTACTTC. This sequence encodes CASSTRHEQYF.

The genes are TRBV5-1 and TRBJ1-4; 7 bases are a match to TRBD1. The ends lost 2 bases at V and 4 bases at J; junction bases unmatched: 2. This CDR3 comprises 14 residues. Looked up from germline, CDR1 is SGHRS and CDR2 is YFSETQ. The CDR3 loop is CASSLQGNNEKLFF. In DNA form, the CDR3 reads TGCGCCAGCAGCTTACAGGGGAATAATGAAAAACTGTTTTTT.

This clonotype was observed a handful of times. This chain joins TRBV10-3 and TRBJ2-7, with a possible D match to TRBD2 (5 bases). CDR1 and CDR2 from the germline V gene are ENHRY and SYGVKD. V lost 5 bases and J 7 bases, leaving 21 bases between the germline ends. The CDR3 is 15 residues long. CDR3 coding DNA: TGTGCCATCAGTACCCATACTCTGGACTTCGAGGAGCAGTACTTC. Encoded protein: CAISTHTLDFEEQYF.

V and J are TRBV5-6 and TRBJ2-3, with D perhaps matching TRBD1 (6 bases). Trimming took off 6 bases at V and 0 bases at J, with 20 bases between the two ends. The CDR3 extends over 17 amino acids. Germline V gives CDR1 SGHDT, CDR2 YYEEEE. DNA of the CDR3: TGTGCCAGCACCAACAGGGTTTTGGGTGGTAGCACAGATACGCAGTATTTT. Translation gives CASTNRVLGGSTDTQYF.

The CDR3 nucleotides are TGCAGCGTTGCCGAGGTTGGGAATGAGCAGTTCTTC. Translated, it gives CSVAEVGNEQFF. This chain links TRBV29-1 with TRBJ2-1; D gene ambiguous. The germline V gene encodes CDR1 SQVTM and CDR2 ANQGSEA. This CDR3 has 12 residues. V was clipped by 4 bases and J by 7 bases, with 11 bases between them.

The rearrangement uses TRBV4-2 and TRBJ2-1; 11 nucleotides align to TRBD1. The CDR3 sequence is 14 residues long. Germline V gives CDR1 LGHNA, CDR2 YNFKEQ. After removal of 1 base from V and 14 bases from J, the junction contained 7 bases not matched to a gene. The CDR3 coding sequence is TGTGCCAGCAGCCAAGGAGTACGGGGACAGGGGGAGTTCTTC. Residues: CASSQGVRGQGEFF.

The chain uses TRBV10-3 and TRBJ1-3, with TRBD1 matching 9 bases. The CDR3 is 16 residues long. Per the germline V gene, CDR1 is ENHRY and CDR2 is SYGVKD. V dropped 4 bases and J dropped 1; count of bases not matched to a gene: 5. The CDR3 nucleotides read TGTGCCATCAGTGTGGGACAGGGAGTATCTGGAAACACCATATATTTT. It is translated as CAISVGQGVSGNTIYF.

The table lists this clonotype with a few counts. The chain is built from TRBV12-3 or TRBV12-4 and TRBJ2-1; D possibly corresponds to TRBD2 (5 bases). The CDR3 runs 13 residues. V lost 2 bases and J lost 10, with 12 bases in between. CDR3 nucleotide sequence: TGTGCCAGCAGTTTAACTAGTGGACCGGAGCAGTTCTTC. Its translation is CASSLTSGPEQFF.

Many counts were recorded for this clonotype. CDR3 sequence: CAISGGAGGQPQHF. CDR3 in DNA: TGTGCCATCAGTGGGGGGGCTGGGGGTCAGCCCCAGCATTTT. The chain links TRBV10-3 to TRBJ1-5; D might be TRBD1 (6 bases). V gave up 4 bases and J gave up 6 bases, with 13 bases separating them. Germline CDR1 reads ENHRY; CDR2 reads SYGVKD. This CDR3 has 14 residues.

The chain combines TRBV20-1 with TRBJ1-1; tentative D call: TRBD1 (5 bases). Trimming pared 4 bases from V and 8 bases from J, leaving 14 bases between. There are 12 residues in the CDR3. Germline assignment: CDR1 DFQATT and CDR2 SNEGSKA (reference sequence). The CDR3 reads CSAIGQGREAFF. Written as DNA, the CDR3 is TGCAGTGCTATCGGACAAGGCCGAGAAGCTTTCTTT.

This clonotype was detected a few times. The CDR3 nucleotides are TGTGCCAGCAGCTTGTTCCAGGGGAGAATGAACACTGAAGCTTTCTTT. This translates into CASSLFQGRMNTEAFF. The chain is built from TRBV5-5 and TRBJ1-1; D is perhaps TRBD1 (6 bases). CDR1 is SGHKS and CDR2 is YYEKEE in the germline V gene (reference sequence). The CDR3 spans 16 residues. V gave up 1 base and J gave up 0 bases, with 13 bases separating them.

This clonotype was seen only a few times. The CDR3 here is CASSDGRPPYEQYF. DNA of the CDR3: TGTGCCAGCAGTGACGGGCGTCCGCCCTACGAGCAGTACTTC. The chain carries TRBV2 and TRBJ2-7; D gene unclear. CDR1 is SNHLY and CDR2 is FYNNEI in the germline V gene. Trimming removed 3 bases at V and 2 bases at J, with 11 bases between. The CDR3 is made up of 14 amino acids.

The sample holds a few counts of this clonotype. This chain links TRBV29-1 with TRBJ2-3; 8 bases agree with TRBD1. V shed 5 bases and J 4 bases; nucleotides not matched to a gene: 14. CDR1 and CDR2 from the germline V gene are SQVTM and ANQGSEA. The CDR3 loop spans 16 amino acids. Here the CDR3 DNA reads TGCAGCGTTCCCACACAGGGGGGAATTTGGGCAGATACGCAGTATTTT. Encoded protein: CSVPTQGGIWADTQYF.

The gene calls are TRBV5-1 and TRBJ2-7; possible D gene TRBD2, 7 bases. V lost 0 bases to trimming and J lost 1 base, with 14 bases between them. There are 16 residues in the CDR3. Germline lookup yields CDR1 SGHRS and CDR2 YFSETQ. The CDR3 region is CASSLAKGGASYEQYF. CDR3 in DNA: TGCGCCAGCAGCTTGGCCAAGGGGGGGGCGTCCTACGAGCAGTACTTC.

The chain couples TRBV24-1 to TRBJ1-5; D remains ambiguous. Germline V lookup: CDR1 KGHDR, CDR2 SFDVKD. V was trimmed by 10 bases and J by 0 bases, leaving 15 bases between them. The CDR3 totals 15 residues. The CDR3 DNA reads TGTGCCACTGGAGACTCCCTTTATAGCAATCAGCCCCAGCATTTT. This sequence encodes CATGDSLYSNQPQHF.

The chain links TRBV12-3 or TRBV12-4 to TRBJ2-3, with TRBD2 identical over 12 bases. This CDR3 spans 17 amino acids. V trimming: 6 bases; J trimming: 2 bases; junction bases outside the gene matches: 9. The CDR3 is CASSLAGGRSVTDTQYF. CDR3 bases: TGTGCCAGCAGCCTAGCGGGGGGGCGATCAGTCACAGATACGCAGTATTTT.